Below are 18 T cell receptor beta chains sequenced from a single sample in a study of control samples from healthy donors and cancer patients. Here immunoSEQ multiplex PCR was the method, and the copy in TCRdb shows in-frame clones only, minus some. Of 120,000 to 150,000 clones listed, 80% to 95% are singletons. What was sequenced was blood. Receptor source: a man between 18 and 35 years old in good health.

The V call is TRBV7-9, the J call TRBJ1-1; a weak D match, TRBD1 (5 bases). CDR3 length: 14 amino acids. The V gene lost 5 bases and the J gene lost 4 bases, with 14 bases spanning the gap. CDR1 is SEHNR and CDR2 is FQNEAQ in the germline V gene (reference sequence). In DNA form, the CDR3 reads TGTGCCAGCAGCATGGTAGGGGATGGCACTGAAGCTTTCTTT. Translated: CASSMVGDGTEAFF.

V and J are TRBV9 and TRBJ2-2, with D unclear. V was shortened by 4 bases and J by 3 bases, with 4 bases between the two germline ends. Germline V CDR1 and CDR2: SGDLS, YYNGEE. The CDR3 has 12 amino acids. CDR3 region: CASSTYTGELFF. The CDR3 DNA reads TGTGCCAGCAGCACTTACACCGGGGAGCTGTTTTTT.

This rearrangement joins TRBV6-5 to TRBJ1-5, with 7 positions matching TRBD1. V dropped 6 bases and J dropped 7; count of bases not matched to a gene: 6. The CDR3 has 13 residues. Germline V gives CDR1 MNHEY, CDR2 SVGAGI. DNA of the CDR3: TGTGCCAGCAGCTATTACAGGGGCCAGCCCCAGCATTTT. This codes for CASSYYRGQPQHF.

The chain joins TRBV6-5 to TRBJ2-7, with 7 bases fitting TRBD1. The CDR3 is 15 amino acids. From germline, CDR1 is MNHEY and CDR2 SVGAGI. The V gene end was trimmed by 0 bases and the J gene end by 4 bases; junction bases not matched to a gene: 6. The CDR3 region is CASSYSGQGVYEQYF. The CDR3 nucleotides read TGTGCCAGCAGTTACTCTGGTCAGGGGGTATACGAGCAGTACTTC.

The gene calls are TRBV30 and TRBJ2-5; TRBD2 matches at 10 bases. The V gene's germline CDR1 is GTSNPN and CDR2 SVGIG (reference sequence). J gave up 4 bases and V 4 bases, and 9 bases lay outside the gene matches. The CDR3 is made up of 15 amino acids. The CDR3: CAWNRAGGRGETQYF. The CDR3 bases are TGTGCCTGGAACCGAGCGGGGGGGAGGGGAGAGACCCAGTACTTC.

This sequence joins TRBV9 and TRBJ1-2; D is uncertain. The V end lost 2 bases, the J end lost 4 bases, and 12 bases lay between the germline ends. Germline V gene sequence: CDR1 SGDLS, CDR2 YYNGEE. This CDR3 contains 14 residues. CDR3 DNA: TGTGCCAGCAGCGTGACCCCCCGAGCCTATGGCTACACCTTC. This codes for CASSVTPRAYGYTF.

The rearrangement joins TRBV25-1 to TRBJ2-2, with a possible D match to TRBD2 (6 bases). The CDR3 is 14 residues long. Germline CDR1 reads MGHDK; CDR2 reads SYGVNS. V dropped 5 bases and J dropped 10 bases, with 17 bases sitting between them. The CDR3 sequence is CASSPAGLREELFF. The CDR3 nucleotides read TGTGCCAGCAGTCCCGCGGGACTCCGGGAGGAGCTGTTTTTT.

This clone turned up a few times. This sequence joins TRBV30 and TRBJ2-3, with 7 bases aligning to TRBD1. Trimming took 3 bases from V and 6 from J; bases not matched to a gene: 6. This CDR3 comprises 13 residues. Germline V lookup: CDR1 GTSNPN, CDR2 SVGIG (reference sequence). The CDR3 DNA reads as TGTGCCTGGAGGAAACAGGGGACGGATACGCAGTATTTT. This encodes CAWRKQGTDTQYF.

V usage is TRBV7-9 and J usage is TRBJ2-5; the D gene could be TRBD1 or TRBD2 (5 bases each). The CDR3 consists of 15 residues. In germline, CDR1 is SEHNR, CDR2 FQNEAQ (reference sequence). Trimming left V 7 bases short and J 5 bases short, with 20 bases between. DNA of the CDR3: TGTGCCAGCACCACGGTTGACGGGGCTAGGGAGACCCAGTACTTC. Translation: CASTTVDGARETQYF.

The CDR3 spells CASSLDRDTEAFF. The CDR3 nucleotides are TGTGCCAGCAGCTTGGACAGGGACACTGAAGCTTTCTTT. The chain couples TRBV7-2 to TRBJ1-1; 8 positions agree with TRBD1. V shed 3 bases, J shed 3 bases, and the junction held 0 bases outside the gene matches. Germline V gene lookup returns CDR1 SGHTA and CDR2 FQGNSA. This CDR3 spans 13 amino acids.

The V and J genes are TRBV11-2 and TRBJ2-1; D is ambiguous. The CDR3 contains 14 residues. Between the trimmed V and J ends, which lost 0 bases and 7 bases, there was a span of 10 bases. CDR1 and CDR2 (germline): SGHAT, FQNNGV. The DNA for the CDR3 is TGTGCCAGCAGCTTAGATTTGAACGGGAATGAGCAGTTCTTC. Its translation: CASSLDLNGNEQFF. The full variable domain, with the rest looked up from reference TRBV11-2 and TRBJ2-1, is EAGVAQSPRYKIIEKRQSVAFWCNPISGHATLYWYQQILGQGPKLLIQFQNNGVVDDSQLPKDRFSAERLKGVDSTLKIQPAKLEDSAVYLCASSLDLNGNEQFFGPGTRLTVL.

The genes are TRBV6-6 and TRBJ2-7; 9 bases match TRBD1. The V gene end was trimmed by 4 bases and the J gene end by 2 bases; junction bases not matched to a gene: 3. This CDR3 spans 14 amino acids. Germline CDR1 reads MNHNY; CDR2 reads SVGAGI (reference sequence). CDR3 sequence (DNA): TGTGCCAGCAGTTTCGGACAGGGGACCTACGAGCAGTACTTC. The encoded protein is CASSFGQGTYEQYF.

This rearrangement joins TRBV5-1 to TRBJ1-4; the D gene is possibly TRBD1 (5 bases). CDR3 length: 14 amino acids. Germline CDR1 and CDR2: SGHRS and YFSETQ. V was clipped by 0 bases and J by 5 bases, with 8 bases between them. The CDR3 protein is CASSLGGDNEKLFF. The DNA for the CDR3 is TGCGCCAGCAGCTTGGGAGGGGACAATGAAAAACTGTTTTTT.

J is TRBJ1-1 and V is TRBV30; 8 nucleotides align to TRBD1. The CDR3 sequence is 13 residues long. Germline CDR1 is GTSNPN and CDR2 is SVGIG (reference sequence). V was clipped by 1 base and J by 5 bases; unmatched bases: 3. CDR3 coding DNA: TGTGCCTGGAGTGGGACAGGGTGGACTGAAGCTTTCTTT. Its translation is CAWSGTGWTEAFF.

This chain uses TRBV5-4 with TRBJ1-1; D not certain. The ends were cut back, 4 bases at V and 1 base at J, with 17 bases in the middle. The germline gives CDR1 SGHNT, CDR2 YYREEE (reference sequence). This CDR3 has 16 amino acids. CDR3 bases: TGTGCCAGCAGCCCTCCAGCCCTGATGGAGAACACTGAAGCTTTCTTT. It translates to CASSPPALMENTEAFF.

The chain uses TRBV18 and TRBJ1-5; no reliable D call. Trimming cost V 3 bases and J 7 bases, with 16 bases left between them. Germline lookup yields CDR1 KGHSH and CDR2 LQKENI. The CDR3 extends over 15 amino acids. For the CDR3, the DNA is TGTGCCAGCTCACCCTTCGGGGTAGGGAACCAGCCCCAGCATTTT. This translates into CASSPFGVGNQPQHF.

The V call is TRBV5-1, the J call TRBJ2-6; tentatively, D is TRBD1 (6 bases). CDR3 length: 17 amino acids. CDR1 is SGHRS, CDR2 YFSETQ, per germline. Trimming removed 2 bases from V and 0 bases from J, with 12 bases in between. The CDR3 sequence is CASSFIRQVSGANVLTF. The CDR3 region has the DNA TGCGCCAGCAGCTTTATTCGACAGGTCTCTGGGGCCAACGTCCTGACTTTC.

The chain's CDR3 is CASGLRVGDEQFF. In DNA, the CDR3 is TGTGCTAGTGGTTTGCGTGTGGGAGATGAGCAGTTCTTC. J is TRBJ2-1 and V is TRBV12-5; possibly TRBD2 for D (5 bases). Germline-derived CDR1 and CDR2 are LGHNT and FRNRAP. The CDR3 has 13 amino acids. Between the trimmed V and J ends, which lost 2 bases and 8 bases, there was a span of 10 bases.